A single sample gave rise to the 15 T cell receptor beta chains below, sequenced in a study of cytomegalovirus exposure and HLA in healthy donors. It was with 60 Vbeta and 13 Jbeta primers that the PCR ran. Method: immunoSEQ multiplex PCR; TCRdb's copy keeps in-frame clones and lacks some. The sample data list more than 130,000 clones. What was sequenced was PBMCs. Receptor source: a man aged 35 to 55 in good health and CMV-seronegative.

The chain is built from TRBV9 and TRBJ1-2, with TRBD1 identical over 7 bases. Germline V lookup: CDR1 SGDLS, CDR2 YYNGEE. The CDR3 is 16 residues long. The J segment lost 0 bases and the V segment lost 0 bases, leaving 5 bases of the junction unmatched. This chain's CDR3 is CASSVAGDRANYGYTF. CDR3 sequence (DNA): TGTGCCAGCAGCGTAGCCGGGGACAGAGCTAACTATGGCTACACCTTC.

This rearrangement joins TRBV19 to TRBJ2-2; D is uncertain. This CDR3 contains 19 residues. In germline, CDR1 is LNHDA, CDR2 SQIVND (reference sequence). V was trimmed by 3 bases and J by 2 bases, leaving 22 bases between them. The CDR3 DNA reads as TGTGCCAGTAGTATTTTAATCGCCAGGAAGATATCCAACACCGGGGAGCTGTTTTTT. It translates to CASSILIARKISNTGELFF.

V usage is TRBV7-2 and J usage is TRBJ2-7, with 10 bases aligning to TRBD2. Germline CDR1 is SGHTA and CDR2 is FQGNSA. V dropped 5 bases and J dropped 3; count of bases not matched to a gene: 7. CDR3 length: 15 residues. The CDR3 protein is CASSRGLAVGYEQYF. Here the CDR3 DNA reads TGTGCCAGCAGCCGAGGACTAGCGGTTGGCTACGAGCAGTACTTC.

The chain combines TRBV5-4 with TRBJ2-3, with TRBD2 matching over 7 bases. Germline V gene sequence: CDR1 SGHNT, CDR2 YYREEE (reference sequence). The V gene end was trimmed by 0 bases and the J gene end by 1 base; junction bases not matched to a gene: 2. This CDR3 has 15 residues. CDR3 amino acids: CASSLDGGGTDTQYF. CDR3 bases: TGTGCCAGCAGCTTGGATGGGGGGGGCACAGATACGCAGTATTTT.

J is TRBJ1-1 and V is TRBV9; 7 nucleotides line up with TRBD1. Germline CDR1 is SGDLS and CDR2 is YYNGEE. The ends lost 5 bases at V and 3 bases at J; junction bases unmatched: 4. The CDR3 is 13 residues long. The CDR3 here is CASSFQGDTEAFF. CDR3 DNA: TGTGCCAGCAGTTTCCAGGGGGACACTGAAGCTTTCTTT.

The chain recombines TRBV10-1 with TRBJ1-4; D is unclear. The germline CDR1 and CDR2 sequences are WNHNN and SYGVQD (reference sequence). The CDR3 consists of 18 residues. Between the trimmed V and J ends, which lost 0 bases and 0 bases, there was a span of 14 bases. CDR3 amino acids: CASSESRSMEATNEKLFF. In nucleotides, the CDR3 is TGCGCCAGCAGTGAGTCGAGGTCCATGGAGGCAACTAATGAAAAACTGTTTTTT.

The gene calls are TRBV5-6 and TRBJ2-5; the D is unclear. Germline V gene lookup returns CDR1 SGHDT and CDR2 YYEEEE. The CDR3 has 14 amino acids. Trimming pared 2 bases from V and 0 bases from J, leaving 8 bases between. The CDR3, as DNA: TGTGCCAGCAGCTTACGCACAGACCAAGAGACCCAGTACTTC. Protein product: CASSLRTDQETQYF.

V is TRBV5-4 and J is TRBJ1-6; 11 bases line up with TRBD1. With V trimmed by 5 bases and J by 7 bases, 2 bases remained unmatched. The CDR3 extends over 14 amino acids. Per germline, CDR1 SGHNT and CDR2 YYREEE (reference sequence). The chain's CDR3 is CASSWTGGNSPLHF. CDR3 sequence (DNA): TGTGCCAGCAGTTGGACAGGGGGCAATTCACCCCTCCACTTT.

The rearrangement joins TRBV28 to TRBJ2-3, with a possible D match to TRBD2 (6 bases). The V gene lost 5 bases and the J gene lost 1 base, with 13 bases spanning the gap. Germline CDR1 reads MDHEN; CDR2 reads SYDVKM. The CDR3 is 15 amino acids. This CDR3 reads CASSPLGGGTDTQYF. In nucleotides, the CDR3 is TGTGCCAGCAGTCCCTTGGGGGGAGGCACAGATACGCAGTATTTT.

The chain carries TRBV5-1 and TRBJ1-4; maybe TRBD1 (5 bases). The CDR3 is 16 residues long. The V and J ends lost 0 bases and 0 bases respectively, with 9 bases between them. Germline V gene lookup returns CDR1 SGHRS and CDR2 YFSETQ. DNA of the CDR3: TGCGCCAGCAGCTTGGGACAGCCTACAACTAATGAAAAACTGTTTTTT. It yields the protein CASSLGQPTTNEKLFF.

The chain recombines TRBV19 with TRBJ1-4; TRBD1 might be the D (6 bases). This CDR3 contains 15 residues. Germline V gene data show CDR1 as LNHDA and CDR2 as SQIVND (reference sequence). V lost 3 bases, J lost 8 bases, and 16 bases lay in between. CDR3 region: CASSMGGAGEEKLFF. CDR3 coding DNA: TGTGCCAGTAGTATGGGGGGGGCAGGAGAAGAAAAACTGTTTTTT.

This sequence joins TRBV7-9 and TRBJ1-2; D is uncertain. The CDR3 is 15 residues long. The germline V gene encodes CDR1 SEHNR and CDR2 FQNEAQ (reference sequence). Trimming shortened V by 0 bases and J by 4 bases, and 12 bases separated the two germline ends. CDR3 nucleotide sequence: TGTGCCAGCAGCTTAGCTCGGAGCCTCGGCTATGGCTACACCTTC. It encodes CASSLARSLGYGYTF.

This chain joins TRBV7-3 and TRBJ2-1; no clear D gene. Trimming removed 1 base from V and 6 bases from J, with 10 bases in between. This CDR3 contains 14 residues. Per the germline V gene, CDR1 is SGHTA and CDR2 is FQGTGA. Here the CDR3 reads CASSLNYQANEQFF. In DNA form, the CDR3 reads TGTGCCAGCAGCTTAAATTATCAGGCCAATGAGCAGTTCTTC. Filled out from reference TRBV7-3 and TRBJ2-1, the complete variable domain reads GAGVSQTPSNKVTEKGKYVELRCDPISGHTALYWYRQSLGQGPEFLIYFQGTGAADDSGLPNDRFFAVRPEGSVSTLKIQRTERGDSAVYLCASSLNYQANEQFFGPGTRLTVL.

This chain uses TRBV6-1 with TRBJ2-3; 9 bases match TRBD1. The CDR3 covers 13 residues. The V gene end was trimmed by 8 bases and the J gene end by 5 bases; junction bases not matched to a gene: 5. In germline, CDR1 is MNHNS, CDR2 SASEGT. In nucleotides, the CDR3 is TGTGCCAGCGGACAGGGGTATGGAGATACGCAGTATTTT. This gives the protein CASGQGYGDTQYF.

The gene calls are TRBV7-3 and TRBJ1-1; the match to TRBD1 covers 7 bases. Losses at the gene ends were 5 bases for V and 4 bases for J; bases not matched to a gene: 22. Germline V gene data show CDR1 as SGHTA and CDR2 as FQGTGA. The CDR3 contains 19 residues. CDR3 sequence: CASSPLGWDRGGSGTEAFF. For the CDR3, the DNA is TGTGCCAGCAGCCCCCTAGGTTGGGACAGAGGGGGCTCGGGCACTGAAGCTTTCTTT.